These 5 T cell receptor beta chains were all obtained from the same sample, sequenced in a study of a mutant IDH1 vaccine in newly diagnosed glioma (dated by TCRdb to the early 2020s). The library was made by the immunoSEQ multiplex PCR assay. TCRdb's version of the immuneACCESS table is confined to in-frame rearrangements and falls short of the full clone set. An unresolved V gene accounts for under half of the shortfall where checked; the remainder is of unknown origin. In this sample the table shows approximately 45,000 clones, roughly 92% of which occur a single time. The ten most abundant clones make up less than 2.5% of the sample. Their cognate antigens are unknown. This specimen's time point label, per the study, means: week 35, safety follow-up. Each vaccine dose was 300 ug of a 20-mer mutant IDH1 peptide in Montanide, given subcutaneously with topical imiquimod. Sequencing was performed on PBMCs, taken from a glioma patient whose treatment included an IDH1 peptide vaccine. These receptor sequences come from a man between 45 and 60 years old with glioma.

DNA of the CDR3: TGTGCCACCAGCAGAGCTCAGGGGTCCAATCAGCCCCAGCATTTT. Translated: CATSRAQGSNQPQHF. This sequence joins TRBV15 and TRBJ1-5; TRBD1 is a possible D gene (6 bases). Germline V lookup: CDR1 LNHNV, CDR2 YYDKDF (reference sequence). The CDR3 length is 15 residues. V was clipped by 1 base and J by 3 bases, with 10 bases between them.

The V and J genes are TRBV30 and TRBJ2-7, with TRBD1 identical over 7 bases. Unmatched junction bases numbered 11, after V lost 7 bases and J lost 2 bases. The CDR3 is made up of 14 amino acids. Looked up from germline, CDR1 is GTSNPN and CDR2 is SVGIG (reference sequence). The CDR3 nucleotides read TGTGCCTTCCGCCGGACAGGTGAAGCCTACGAGCAGTACTTC. It yields the protein CAFRRTGEAYEQYF.

Concerning this clone: At one boundary the junction diverges from the germline segment, which might be a read error. The chain employs TRBV29-1 and TRBJ2-3; no clear D. The CDR3 contains 12 residues. The V gene's germline CDR1 is SQVTM and CDR2 ANQGSEA. DNA of the CDR3: TGCAGCGTTGAAGATCAGAGGCCTACCCCCAAGTTT. This translates into CSVEDQRPTPKF.

V and J are TRBV30 and TRBJ2-1; D unresolved. Trimming stripped 0 bases from V and 8 bases from J, with 11 bases between. CDR1 is GTSNPN and CDR2 is SVGIG in the germline V gene (reference sequence). CDR3 length: 13 residues. The CDR3 reads CAWSVQGWDEQFF. Written as DNA, the CDR3 is TGTGCCTGGAGTGTACAAGGGTGGGATGAGCAGTTCTTC.

V usage is TRBV7-9 and J usage is TRBJ1-3, with 9 bases matching TRBD1. This CDR3 is 16 amino acids long. Looked up from germline, CDR1 is SEHNR and CDR2 is FQNEAQ (reference sequence). J gave up 4 bases and V 3 bases, and 7 bases lay outside the gene matches. The CDR3 sequence: CASSFPTGGNGNTIYF. CDR3 nucleotides: TGTGCCAGCAGCTTTCCCACAGGGGGCAACGGAAACACCATATATTTT. The full variable domain, completed using reference TRBV7-9 and TRBJ1-3, is DTGVSQNPRHKITKRGQNVTFRCDPISEHNRLYWYRQTLGQGPEFLTYFQNEAQLEKSRLLSDRFSAERPKGSFSTLEIQRTEQGDSAMYLCASSFPTGGNGNTIYFGEGSWLTVV.